Listed below are T cell receptor beta chains from one sample, sequenced in a study of blood T cell repertoires in COVID-19. Assay used: immunoSEQ multiplex PCR; TCRdb lists only in-frame clones, some missing. The sample shows fewer than 600,000 clones, roughly 90% of them seen only once. The sample comprised PBMCs or T cells enriched from blood (not recorded which). The source of these receptors is a woman aged 40 to 50 who had recovered from COVID-19. Both conserved end residues are part of each CDR3. D genes are given only for firm matches. Size values are once, few and many counts, or a class for expanded clones, and some rows have none.

V gene,clone size,D gene,J gene,CDR3 DNA,CDR3 protein
TRBV6-5,-,-,TRBJ1-1,TGTGCCAGCAGCGCAGGTGGGGGGAACTCTGAAGCTTTCTTT,CASSAGGGNSEAFF
TRBV7-2,-,-,TRBJ1-2,TGTGCCAGCAGCGACCGGGGAGCCTCGAACTATGGCTACACCTTC,CASSDRGASNYGYTF
TRBV3-1/TRBV3-2,-,TRBD2,TRBJ2-3,TGTGCCAGCAGCCAAGAACTCGGTCCCTGGCTAGCGGGAGGAGATACGCAGTATTTT,CASSQELGPWLAGGDTQYF
TRBV7-2,-,-,TRBJ1-2,TGTGCCAGCAGCTCGCACCAGGGTTTGGGCTACACCTTC,CASSSHQGLGYTF
TRBV11-2,-,-,TRBJ2-7,TGTGCCAGCAGCTTAGGAGACATTGCCTACGAGCAGTACTTC,CASSLGDIAYEQYF
TRBV19,-,TRBD1,TRBJ1-2,TGTGCCAGTACTAACTCGGGACAGGGCTGGGGCGGCTACACCTTC,CASTNSGQGWGGYTF
TRBV5-5,-,-,TRBJ2-1,TGTGCCAGCAGCCCCGGATACTTGTTACCAGGCAATGAGCAGTTCTTC,CASSPGYLLPGNEQFF
TRBV4-2,-,-,TRBJ1-6,TGTGCCAGCAGCCCCTCCGGGGGGAACACACCCCTCCACTTT,CASSPSGGNTPLHF
TRBV21-1,-,-,TRBJ1-6,TGTGCCAGCAGCACCATCCCCAGGGGGAATTCACCCCTCCACTTT,CASSTIPRGNSPLHF
TRBV7-7,-,-,TRBJ2-5,TGTGCCAGCAGCTTAGGCCAGGTCTCTCCGGAGACCCAGTACTTC,CASSLGQVSPETQYF
TRBV7-7,-,TRBD2,TRBJ2-5,TGTGCTAGCACCCGGACTAGCGGGAGCAGTGAGACCCAGTACTTC,CASTRTSGSSETQYF
TRBV3-1/TRBV3-2,-,TRBD1,TRBJ1-1,TGTGCCAGCAGCGAAATTAGGACAGGCGGTGGGGCTTTCTTT,CASSEIRTGGGAFF
TRBV7-9,-,-,TRBJ1-2,TGTGCCAGTTCATCTAATGACTATGGCTACACCTTC,CASSSNDYGYTF
TRBV5-1,-,TRBD1,TRBJ1-4,TGCGCCAGCTCCTCAGGGGGGTCGACTAATGAAAAACTGTTTTTT,CASSSGGSTNEKLFF
TRBV12-3/TRBV12-4,-,-,TRBJ1-6,TGTGCCAGCAGGGGGAGTAATTCACCCCTCCACTTT,CASRGSNSPLHF
TRBV2,-,-,TRBJ1-2,TGTGCCAGCAAGACTCCGGGGGATGGCTACACCTTC,CASKTPGDGYTF
TRBV15,-,-,TRBJ1-4,TGTGCCACCCGCGGGACTAATGAAAAACTGTTTTTT,CATRGTNEKLFF
TRBV2,-,-,TRBJ1-1,TGTGCCAGCAGCTACCAGGGTGAAGCTTTCTTT,CASSYQGEAFF
TRBV30,-,-,TRBJ1-5,TGTGCCTGGAGCGTCAGCGATAATCAGCCCCAGCATTTT,CAWSVSDNQPQHF
TRBV6-6,-,TRBD1,TRBJ2-7,TGTGCCAGCAGTCTTCGAGCACAGACAGGGGGAGTGTACGAGCAGTACTTC,CASSLRAQTGGVYEQYF
TRBV12-3/TRBV12-4,few,TRBD1,TRBJ2-3,TGTGCCAGCAGTCGGACAGGGGCAGATACGCAGTATTTT,CASSRTGADTQYF
TRBV10-3,-,TRBD2,TRBJ2-2,TGTGCCATCAGTGATTGGGGACTAGCGGGAGTCGACACCGGGGAGCTGTTTTTT,CAISDWGLAGVDTGELFF
TRBV7-2,-,TRBD1,TRBJ1-2,TGTGCCAGCAGCTTACAACCGGGACAGGGGAGCCGCTACACCTTC,CASSLQPGQGSRYTF
TRBV12-3/TRBV12-4,-,-,TRBJ1-3,TGTGCCAGCAACCCCCGGGGGAGCGCCCTTGATTTT,CASNPRGSALDF
TRBV4-2,-,-,TRBJ2-2,TGTGCCAGCAGCCAAGTGATAGGTGGGCACGGGGAGCTGTTTTTT,CASSQVIGGHGELFF
TRBV10-3,-,TRBD1,TRBJ1-2,TGTGCCAGCGGGACAGGGGTGAAAGATGGCTACACCTTC,CASGTGVKDGYTF